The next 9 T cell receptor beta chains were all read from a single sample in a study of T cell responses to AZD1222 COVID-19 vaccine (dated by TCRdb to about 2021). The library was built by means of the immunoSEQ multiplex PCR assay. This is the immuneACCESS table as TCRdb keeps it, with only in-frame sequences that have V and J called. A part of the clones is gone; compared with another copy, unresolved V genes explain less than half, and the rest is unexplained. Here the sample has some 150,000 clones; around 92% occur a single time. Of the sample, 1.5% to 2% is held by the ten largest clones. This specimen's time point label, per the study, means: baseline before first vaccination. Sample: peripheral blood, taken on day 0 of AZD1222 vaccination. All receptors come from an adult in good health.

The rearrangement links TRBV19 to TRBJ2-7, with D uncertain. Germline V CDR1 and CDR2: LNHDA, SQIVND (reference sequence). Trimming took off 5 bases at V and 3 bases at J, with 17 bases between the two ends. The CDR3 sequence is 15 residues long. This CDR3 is CASSGPNVWNYEQYF. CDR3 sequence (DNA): TGTGCCAGTAGTGGCCCGAACGTTTGGAACTACGAGCAGTACTTC.

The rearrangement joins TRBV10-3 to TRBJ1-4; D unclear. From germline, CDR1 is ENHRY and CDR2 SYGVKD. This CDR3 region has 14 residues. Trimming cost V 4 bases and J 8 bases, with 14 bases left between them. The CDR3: CAISAGSGREKLFF. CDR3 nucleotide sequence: TGTGCCATCAGTGCGGGATCGGGCCGGGAAAAACTGTTTTTT.

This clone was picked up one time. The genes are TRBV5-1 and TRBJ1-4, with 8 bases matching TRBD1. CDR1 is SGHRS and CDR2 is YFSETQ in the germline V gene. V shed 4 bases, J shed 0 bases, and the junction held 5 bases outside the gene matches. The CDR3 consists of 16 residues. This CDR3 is CASSNGQGTTNEKLFF. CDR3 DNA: TGCGCCAGCAGCAACGGACAGGGTACAACTAATGAAAAACTGTTTTTT.

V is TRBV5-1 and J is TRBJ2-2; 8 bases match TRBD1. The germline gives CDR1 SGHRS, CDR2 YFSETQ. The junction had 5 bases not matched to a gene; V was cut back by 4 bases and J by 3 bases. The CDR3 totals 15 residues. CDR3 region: CASSGQGQYTGELFF. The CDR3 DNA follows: TGCGCCAGCAGCGGACAGGGACAGTACACCGGGGAGCTGTTTTTT.

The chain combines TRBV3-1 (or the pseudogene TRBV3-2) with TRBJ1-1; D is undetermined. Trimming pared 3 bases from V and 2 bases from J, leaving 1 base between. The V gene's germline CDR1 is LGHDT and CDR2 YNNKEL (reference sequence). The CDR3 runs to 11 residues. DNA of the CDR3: TGTGCCAGCAGCCACAACACTGAAGCTTTCTTT. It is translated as CASSHNTEAFF.

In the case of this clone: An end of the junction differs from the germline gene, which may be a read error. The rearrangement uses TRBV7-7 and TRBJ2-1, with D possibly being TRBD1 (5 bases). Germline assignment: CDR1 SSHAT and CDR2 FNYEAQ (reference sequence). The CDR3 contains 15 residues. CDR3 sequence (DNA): TGTGCTAGCAGTTCTGGGGCGACCGGGTACAATGAGCAGTTCTTC. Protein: CASSSGATGYNEQFF.

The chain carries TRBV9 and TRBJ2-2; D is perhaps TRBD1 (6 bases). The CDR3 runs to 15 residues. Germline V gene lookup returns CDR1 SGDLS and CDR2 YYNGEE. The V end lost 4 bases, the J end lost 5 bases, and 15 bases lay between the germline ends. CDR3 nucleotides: TGTGCCAGCAGCCCTCATACCACAGGGACCGGGGAGCTGTTTTTT. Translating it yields CASSPHTTGTGELFF. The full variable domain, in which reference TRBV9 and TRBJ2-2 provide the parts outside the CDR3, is DSGVTQTPKHLITATGQRVTLRCSPRSGDLSVYWYQQSLDQGLQFLIQYYNGEERAKGNILERFSAQQFPDLHSELNLSSLELGDSALYFCASSPHTTGTGELFFGEGSRLTVL.

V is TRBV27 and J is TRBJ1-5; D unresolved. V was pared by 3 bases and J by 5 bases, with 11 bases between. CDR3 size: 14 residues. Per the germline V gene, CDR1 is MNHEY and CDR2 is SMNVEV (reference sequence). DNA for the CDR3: TGTGCCAGCAGTTTCCGGCAGGCCCATCAGCCCCAGCATTTT. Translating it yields CASSFRQAHQPQHF.

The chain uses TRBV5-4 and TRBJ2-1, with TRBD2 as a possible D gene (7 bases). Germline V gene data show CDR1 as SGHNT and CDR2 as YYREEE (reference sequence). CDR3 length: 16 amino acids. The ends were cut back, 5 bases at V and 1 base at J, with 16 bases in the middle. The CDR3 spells CASRDWGGRSYNEQFF. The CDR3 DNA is TGTGCCAGCAGGGATTGGGGGGGCCGATCCTACAATGAGCAGTTCTTC.